This T cell receptor beta chain was obtained from a study of T cells after yellow fever vaccination. Per the germline V gene, CDR1 is ENHRY and CDR2 is SYGVKD. CDR3 length: 19 amino acids. Germline trimming cut 4 bases from V and 2 bases from J; bases unmatched to any gene: 14. This clonotype has a count of ten or more. TCRdb passed the 5' RACE reads through MiXCR, listing each CDR3 protein once. Counted here are about 22,000 distinct CDR3 sequences, less than 5.5% occurring once; the ten biggest clones make up roughly 20%. The specimen comprised PBMCs, either bulk or a sorted T-cell subset (CD4+, CD8+, memory, or dextramer-sorted; not recorded which), sampled around 45 days after the first yellow fever vaccination. The chain is built from TRBV10-3 and TRBJ2-7; 13 bases fit TRBD2. The receptor was isolated from a man aged 18 to 29 who received the YFV17D yellow fever vaccine. Written as DNA, the CDR3 is TGTGCCATCAGTGCATCGGGACTAGCGGGGTTCGTTTGGGCCTACGAGCAGTACTTC. Translated: CAISASGLAGFVWAYEQYF.